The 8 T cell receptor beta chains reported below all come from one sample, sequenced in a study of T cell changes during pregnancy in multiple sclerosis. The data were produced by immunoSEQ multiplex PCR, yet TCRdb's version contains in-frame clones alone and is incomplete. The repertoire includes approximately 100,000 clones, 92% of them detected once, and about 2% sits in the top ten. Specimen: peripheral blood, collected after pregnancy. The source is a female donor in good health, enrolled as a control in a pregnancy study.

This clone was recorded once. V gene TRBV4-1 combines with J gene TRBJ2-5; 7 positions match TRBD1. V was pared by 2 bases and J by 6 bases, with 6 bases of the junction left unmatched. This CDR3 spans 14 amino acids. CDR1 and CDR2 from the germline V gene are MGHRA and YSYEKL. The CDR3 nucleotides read TGCGCCAGCAGCCAAACGGGACAGCCCAAGACCCAGTACTTC. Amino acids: CASSQTGQPKTQYF.

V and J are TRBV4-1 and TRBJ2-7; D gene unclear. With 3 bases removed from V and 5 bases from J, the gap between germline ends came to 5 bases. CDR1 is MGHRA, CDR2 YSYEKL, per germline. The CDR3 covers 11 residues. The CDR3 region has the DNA TGCGCCAGCAGCCAGTCCAACGAGCAGTACTTC. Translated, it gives CASSQSNEQYF.

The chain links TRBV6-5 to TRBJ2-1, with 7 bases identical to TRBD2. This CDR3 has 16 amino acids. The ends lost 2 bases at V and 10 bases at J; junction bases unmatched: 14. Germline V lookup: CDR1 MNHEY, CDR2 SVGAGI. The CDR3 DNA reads TGTGCCAGCAGTTACCTCCTAGTGGGAGGGCCCGGGGAGCAGTTCTTC. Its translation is CASSYLLVGGPGEQFF.

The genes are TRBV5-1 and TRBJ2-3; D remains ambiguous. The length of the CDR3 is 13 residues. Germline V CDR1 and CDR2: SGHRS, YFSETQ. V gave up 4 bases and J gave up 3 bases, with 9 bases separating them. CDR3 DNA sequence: TGCGCCAGCAGCCCGGTATTTACAGATACGCAGTATTTT. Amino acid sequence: CASSPVFTDTQYF.

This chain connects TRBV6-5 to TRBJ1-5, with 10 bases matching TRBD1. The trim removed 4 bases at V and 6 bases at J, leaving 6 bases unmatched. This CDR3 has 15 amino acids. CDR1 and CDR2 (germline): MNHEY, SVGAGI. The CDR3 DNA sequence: TGTGCCAGCAGTTCGTCCCGGGACAGGGGTCAGCCCCAGCATTTT. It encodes CASSSSRDRGQPQHF.

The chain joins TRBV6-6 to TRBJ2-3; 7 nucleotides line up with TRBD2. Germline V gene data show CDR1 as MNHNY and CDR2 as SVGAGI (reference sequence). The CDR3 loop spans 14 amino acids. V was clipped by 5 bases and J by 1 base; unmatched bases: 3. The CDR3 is CASSPLAGTDTQYF. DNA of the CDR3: TGTGCCAGCAGTCCCCTAGCGGGCACAGATACGCAGTATTTT.

The CDR3 spells CARRDFKQTDTQYF. In nucleotides, the CDR3 is TGTGCCAGGCGGGACTTCAAGCAGACAGATACGCAGTATTTT. The chain employs TRBV2 and TRBJ2-3, with a possible D match to TRBD2 (6 bases). The V gene lost 9 bases and the J gene lost 3 bases, with 16 bases spanning the gap. The CDR3 is 14 amino acids. Germline V lookup: CDR1 SNHLY, CDR2 FYNNEI.

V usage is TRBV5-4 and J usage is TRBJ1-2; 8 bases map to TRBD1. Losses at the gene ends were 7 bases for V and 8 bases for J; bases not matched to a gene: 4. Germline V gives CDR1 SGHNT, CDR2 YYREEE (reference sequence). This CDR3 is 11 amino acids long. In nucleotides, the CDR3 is TGTGCCAGCTCAGGGGGCGACGGCTACACCTTC. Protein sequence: CASSGGDGYTF.